The clone carrying this TCR beta chain showed up just once. This sample was taken from a study of blood T cell repertoires in COVID-19. Produced via immunoSEQ multiplex PCR; TCRdb's table is partial and in-frame only. The table records about 430,000 clones, roughly 88% of them present only once. Losses at the gene ends were 4 bases for V and 3 bases for J; bases not matched to a gene: 3. The CDR3 is 14 residues long. Germline V CDR1 and CDR2: SGHDT, YYEEEE. The participants were between about 18 and 90 years old and came from 24 US areas. In assigning cohorts, the study relied on participant-reported clinical history.

This chain joins TRBV5-6 and TRBJ2-7; 11 positions agree with TRBD1. The sequence was collected from a young woman who had been exposed to COVID-19. The specimen was PBMCs or T cells enriched from blood (not recorded which). CDR3 sequence reads: CASSTGTGGYEQYF. CDR3 in DNA: TGTGCCAGCAGCACCGGGACAGGGGGCTACGAGCAGTACTTC.